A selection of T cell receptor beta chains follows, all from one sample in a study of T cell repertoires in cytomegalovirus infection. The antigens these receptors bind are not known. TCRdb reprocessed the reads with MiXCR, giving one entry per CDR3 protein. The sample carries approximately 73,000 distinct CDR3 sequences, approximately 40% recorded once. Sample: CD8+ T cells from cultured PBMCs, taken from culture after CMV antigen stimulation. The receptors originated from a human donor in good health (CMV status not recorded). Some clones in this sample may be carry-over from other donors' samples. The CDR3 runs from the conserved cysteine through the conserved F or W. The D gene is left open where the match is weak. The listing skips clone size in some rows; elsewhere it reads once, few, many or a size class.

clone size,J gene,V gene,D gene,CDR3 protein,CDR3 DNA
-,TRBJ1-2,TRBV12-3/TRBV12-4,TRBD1,CASSSTGAYGYTF,TGTGCCAGCAGTTCGACAGGGGCCTATGGCTACACCTTC
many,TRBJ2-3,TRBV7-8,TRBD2,CASSPTGGGADTQYF,TGTGCCAGCAGCCCAACTGGGGGGGGAGCAGATACGCAGTATTTT
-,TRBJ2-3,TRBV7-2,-,CASSSGPTDTQYF,TGTGCCAGCAGCTCCGGACCCACAGATACGCAGTATTTT
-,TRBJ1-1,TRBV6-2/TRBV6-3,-,CASSYGSTENTEAFF,TGTGCCAGCAGTTACGGGTCTACAGAGAACACTGAAGCTTTCTTT
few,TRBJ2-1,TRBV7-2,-,CASSLGPQGTYNEQFF,TGTGCCAGCAGCTTAGGTCCCCAGGGGACTTACAATGAGCAGTTCTTC
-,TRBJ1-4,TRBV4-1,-,CASSHGRDNEKLFF,TGCGCCAGCAGCCATGGTAGGGATAATGAAAAACTGTTTTTT
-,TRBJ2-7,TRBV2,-,CASSLSGFEQYF,TGTGCCAGCAGTTTGTCAGGGTTCGAGCAGTACTTC
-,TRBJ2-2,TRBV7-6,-,CASSLSAPGWAGELFF,TGTGCCAGCAGCTTATCAGCTCCGGGGTGGGCCGGGGAGCTGTTTTTT
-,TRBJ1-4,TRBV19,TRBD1,CASQKGDSHATNEKLFF,TGTGCCAGCCAAAAAGGGGACAGCCATGCAACTAATGAAAAACTGTTTTTT
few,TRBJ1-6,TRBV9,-,CASSVEPGKNSPLHF,TGTGCCAGCAGCGTAGAGCCAGGGAAAAATTCACCCCTCCACTTT
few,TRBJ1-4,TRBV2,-,CASSEALGRNEKLFF,TGTGCCAGCAGTGAAGCGCTGGGGAGAAATGAAAAACTGTTTTTT
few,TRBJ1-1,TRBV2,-,CASSESGAGNTEAFF,TGTGCCAGCAGTGAGTCAGGGGCCGGGAACACTGAAGCTTTCTTT
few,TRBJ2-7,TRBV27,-,CASKMGGRLEQYF,TGTGCCAGTAAAATGGGGGGGCGTCTCGAGCAGTACTTC
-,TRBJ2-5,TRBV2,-,CASSDGGRRWETQYF,TGTGCCAGCAGTGATGGGGGCAGAAGATGGGAGACCCAGTACTTC
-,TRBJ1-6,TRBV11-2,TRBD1,CASSLDGQTGLVYNSPLHF,TGTGCCAGCAGCTTAGATGGCCAGACAGGGTTGGTATATAATTCACCCCTCCACTTT
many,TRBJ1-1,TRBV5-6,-,CASTNQREGRLFEGEAFF,TGTGCCAGCACCAATCAGAGGGAGGGTCGGCTGTTTGAAGGTGAAGCTTTCTTT
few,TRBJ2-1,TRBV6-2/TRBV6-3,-,CASSSRQAALLNEQFF,TGTGCCAGCAGTTCTCGACAAGCTGCCCTCCTTAATGAGCAGTTCTTC
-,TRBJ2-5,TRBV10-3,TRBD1,CAISSRGDRGKETQYF,TGTGCCATCAGCTCGCGAGGGGACAGGGGAAAAGAGACCCAGTACTTC
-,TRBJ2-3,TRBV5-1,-,CASSYWGIPKGTDTQYF,TGCGCCAGCAGCTACTGGGGCATACCGAAGGGCACAGATACGCAGTATTTT
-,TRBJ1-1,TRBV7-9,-,CASSFAGDPETEAFF,TGTGCCAGCAGCTTCGCCGGAGACCCGGAAACTGAAGCTTTCTTT
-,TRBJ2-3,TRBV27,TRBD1,CASSDYRGVTQYF,TGTGCCAGCAGCGACTACAGGGGGGTTACGCAGTATTTT